The clone carrying this T cell receptor (beta chain) showed up just a few times. Germline values: CDR1 MDHEN, CDR2 SYDVKM. The CDR3 runs to 14 residues. V was shortened by 3 bases and J by 3 bases, with 11 bases between the two germline ends. This record belongs to a study of response to subunit inactivated influenza vaccine. TCRdb independently ran MiXCR on the RT-PCR reads; one entry per CDR3 protein. Among 500,000 or so distinct CDR3 sequences listed, 16% were seen once. The source material was CD4+ T cells sorted from PBMCs, sampled approximately 25 months after vaccination. This chain links TRBV28 with TRBJ1-2; the D is unclear. The source of this sequence is a man aged 50 to 69 who received an inactivated influenza vaccine. CDR3 amino acids: CASSFRGRYYGYTF. CDR3 bases: TGTGCCAGCAGTTTTCGAGGACGGTACTATGGCTACACCTTC.